These T cell receptor beta chains were read from a single sample in a study of blood T cell repertoires in COVID-19. Using immunoSEQ multiplex PCR, the repertoire was profiled, and TCRdb retains in-frame clones only, with some absent. The sample shows 150,000 to 250,000 clones, 75% to 85% of them seen only once. The sample was PBMCs or T cells enriched from blood (not recorded which). These receptors came from a man between 35 and 55 years old who had recovered from COVID-19. Both conserved end residues are part of each CDR3. D genes are given only for firm matches. Clone sizes are given selectively: once, few, many, or a class where the clone is expanded.

D | size | J | V | DNA | CDR3
NA | NA | TRBJ2-5 | TRBV5-1 | TGCGCCAGCAGCAATTCGGGACTTGTCGAGACCCAGTACTTC | CASSNSGLVETQYF
TRBD2 | NA | TRBJ2-1 | TRBV3-1/TRBV3-2 | TGTGCCAGCAGGACATTAGCGGGCGATGAGCAGTTCTTC | CASRTLAGDEQFF
NA | NA | TRBJ1-2 | TRBV10-3 | TGTGCCATCAGTGAAGAAGACACTTTTAACTATGGCTACACCTTC | CAISEEDTFNYGYTF
NA | NA | TRBJ2-1 | TRBV11-2 | TGTGCCAGCAGCTTAGATCGGGGCGGGGATGAGCAGTTCTTC | CASSLDRGGDEQFF
TRBD2 | NA | TRBJ2-1 | TRBV15 | TGTGCCACCAGCAGAGAGATCTCGGCGGGAGTCAATGAGCAGTTCTTC | CATSREISAGVNEQFF
TRBD1 | NA | TRBJ2-7 | TRBV2 | TGTGCCAGCAGTAGACAGGGGGGCTACGAGCAGTACTTC | CASSRQGGYEQYF
NA | NA | TRBJ1-2 | TRBV12-3/TRBV12-4 | TGTGCCAGTAAAATGGGGGCGAATGGCTACACCTTC | CASKMGANGYTF
TRBD2 | NA | TRBJ2-3 | TRBV2 | TGTGCCAGCAGTGAGGCTAGCGGGAAAACAGATACGCAGTATTTT | CASSEASGKTDTQYF
NA | NA | TRBJ2-2 | TRBV30 | TGTGCCTGGAGTGTTTACAGGCCCGCCGGGGAGCTGTTTTTT | CAWSVYRPAGELFF
TRBD1 | NA | TRBJ1-1 | TRBV7-9 | TGTGCCAGCAGCTTAGGGGTAGGGGGCTACACTGAAGCTTTCTTT | CASSLGVGGYTEAFF
NA | NA | TRBJ1-3 | TRBV5-1 | TGCGCCAGCAGCTCCGGACTAACTGGAAACACCATATATTTT | CASSSGLTGNTIYF
TRBD1 | few | TRBJ1-1 | TRBV15 | TGTGCCACCAGCAGAGATCTCCAGGACAGGGGCGGCACTGAAGCTTTCTTT | CATSRDLQDRGGTEAFF
TRBD1 | NA | TRBJ2-2 | TRBV15 | TGTGCCACCAGCAGAGATTGGGGACAGGGGGGGAACACCGGGGAGCTGTTTTTT | CATSRDWGQGGNTGELFF
NA | NA | TRBJ1-2 | TRBV2 | TGTGCCAGCAGCGCGGGACTGAGCTATGGCTACACCTTC | CASSAGLSYGYTF
TRBD1 | once | TRBJ2-6 | TRBV2 | TGTGCCAGCGGGGACAGGGTTAATGGGGCCAACGTCCTGACTTTC | CASGDRVNGANVLTF